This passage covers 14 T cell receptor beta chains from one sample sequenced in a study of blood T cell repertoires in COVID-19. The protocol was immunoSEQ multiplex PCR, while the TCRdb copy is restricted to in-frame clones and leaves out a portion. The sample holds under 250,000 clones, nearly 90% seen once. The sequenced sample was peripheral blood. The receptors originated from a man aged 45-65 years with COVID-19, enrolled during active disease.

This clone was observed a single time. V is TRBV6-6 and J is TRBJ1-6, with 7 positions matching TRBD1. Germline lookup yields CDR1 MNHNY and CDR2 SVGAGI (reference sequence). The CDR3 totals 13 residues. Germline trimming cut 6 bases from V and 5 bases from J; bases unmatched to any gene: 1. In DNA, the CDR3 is TGTGCCAGCAGGGGACAGCATAATTCACCCCTCCACTTT. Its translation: CASRGQHNSPLHF.

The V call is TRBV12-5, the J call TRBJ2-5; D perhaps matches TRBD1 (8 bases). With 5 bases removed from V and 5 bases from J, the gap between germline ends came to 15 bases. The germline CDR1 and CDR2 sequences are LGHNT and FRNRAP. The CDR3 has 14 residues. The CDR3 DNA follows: TGTGCTAGTGGTATCGGACAGGGAGGGGAGACCCAGTACTTC. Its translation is CASGIGQGGETQYF. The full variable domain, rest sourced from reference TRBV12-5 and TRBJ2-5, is DARVTQTPRHKVTEMGQEVTMRCQPILGHNTVFWYRQTMMQGLELLAYFRNRAPLDDSGMPKDRFSAEMPDATLATLKIQPSEPRDSAVYFCASGIGQGGETQYFGPGTRLLVL.

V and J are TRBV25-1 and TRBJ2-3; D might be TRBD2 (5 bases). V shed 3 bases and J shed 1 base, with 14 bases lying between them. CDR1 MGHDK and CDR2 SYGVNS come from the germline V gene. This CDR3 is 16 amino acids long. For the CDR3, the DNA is TGTGCCAGCAGTGACCTCATCGGGGAGCGCACAGATACGCAGTATTTT. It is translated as CASSDLIGERTDTQYF.

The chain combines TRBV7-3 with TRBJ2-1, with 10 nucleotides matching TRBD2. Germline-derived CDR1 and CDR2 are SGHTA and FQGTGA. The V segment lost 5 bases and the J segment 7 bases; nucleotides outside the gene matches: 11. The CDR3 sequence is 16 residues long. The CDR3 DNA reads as TGTGCCAGCAGCCCAAGTTTAGCGGGGGGATCTAATGAGCAGTTCTTC. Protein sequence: CASSPSLAGGSNEQFF.

CDR3 sequence (DNA): TGTGCCATCAGCGAGGGAGGGAACACCGGGGAGCTGTTTTTT. This gives the protein CAISEGGNTGELFF. The chain uses TRBV10-3 and TRBJ2-2, with D tentatively TRBD2 (6 bases). Germline CDR1 ENHRY, CDR2 SYGVKD. V was trimmed by 6 bases and J by 1 base, leaving 9 bases between them. The CDR3 is 14 amino acids.

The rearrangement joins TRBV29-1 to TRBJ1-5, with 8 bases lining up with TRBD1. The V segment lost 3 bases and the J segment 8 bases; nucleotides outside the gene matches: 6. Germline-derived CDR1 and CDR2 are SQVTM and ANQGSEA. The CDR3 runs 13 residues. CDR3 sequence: CSVEGQVGEPQHF. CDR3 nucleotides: TGCAGCGTTGAGGGACAGGTCGGGGAGCCCCAGCATTTT.

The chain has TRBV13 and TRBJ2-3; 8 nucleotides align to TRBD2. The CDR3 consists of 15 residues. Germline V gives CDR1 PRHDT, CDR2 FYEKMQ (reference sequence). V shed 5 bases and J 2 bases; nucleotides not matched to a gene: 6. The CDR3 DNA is TGTGCCAGCAGCACAGCGGGGGCCTACACAGATACGCAGTATTTT. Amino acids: CASSTAGAYTDTQYF.

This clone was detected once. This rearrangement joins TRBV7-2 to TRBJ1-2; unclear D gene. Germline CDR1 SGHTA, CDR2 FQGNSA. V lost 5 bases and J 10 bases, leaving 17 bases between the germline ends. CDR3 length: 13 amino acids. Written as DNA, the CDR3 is TGTGCCAGCAGCGAGCGAAATATCGGAGACTACACCTTC. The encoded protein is CASSERNIGDYTF.

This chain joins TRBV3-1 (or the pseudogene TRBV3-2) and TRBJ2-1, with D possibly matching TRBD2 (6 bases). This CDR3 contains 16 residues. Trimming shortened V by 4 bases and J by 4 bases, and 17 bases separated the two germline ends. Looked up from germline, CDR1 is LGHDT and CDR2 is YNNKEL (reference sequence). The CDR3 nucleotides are TGTGCCAGCAGCCCGGGACTCCAACGGAATTACAATGAGCAGTTCTTC. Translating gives CASSPGLQRNYNEQFF.

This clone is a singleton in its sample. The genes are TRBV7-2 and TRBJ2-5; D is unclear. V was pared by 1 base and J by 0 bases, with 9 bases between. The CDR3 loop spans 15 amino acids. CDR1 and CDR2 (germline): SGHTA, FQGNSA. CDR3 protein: CASSLVANHQETQYF. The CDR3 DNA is TGTGCCAGCAGCTTAGTAGCTAACCACCAAGAGACCCAGTACTTC.

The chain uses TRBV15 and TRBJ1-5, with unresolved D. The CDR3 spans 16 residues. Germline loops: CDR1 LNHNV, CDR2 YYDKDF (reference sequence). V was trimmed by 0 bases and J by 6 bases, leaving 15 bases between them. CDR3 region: CATSRETVSAGQPQHF. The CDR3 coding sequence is TGTGCCACCAGCAGAGAGACGGTTTCAGCGGGTCAGCCCCAGCATTTT.

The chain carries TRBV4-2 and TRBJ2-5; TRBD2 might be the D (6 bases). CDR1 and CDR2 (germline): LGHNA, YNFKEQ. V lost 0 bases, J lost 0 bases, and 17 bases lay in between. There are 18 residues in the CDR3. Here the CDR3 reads CASSQDWASVTNQETQYF. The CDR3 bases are TGTGCCAGCAGCCAAGATTGGGCTAGCGTAACCAACCAAGAGACCCAGTACTTC.

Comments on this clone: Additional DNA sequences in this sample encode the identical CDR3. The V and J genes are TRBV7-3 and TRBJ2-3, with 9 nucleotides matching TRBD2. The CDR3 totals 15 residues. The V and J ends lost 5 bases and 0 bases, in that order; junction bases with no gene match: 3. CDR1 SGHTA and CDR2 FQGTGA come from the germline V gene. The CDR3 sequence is CASSRAGGSTDTQYF. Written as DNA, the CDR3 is TGTGCCAGCAGCCGAGCGGGGGGTAGCACAGATACGCAGTATTTT.

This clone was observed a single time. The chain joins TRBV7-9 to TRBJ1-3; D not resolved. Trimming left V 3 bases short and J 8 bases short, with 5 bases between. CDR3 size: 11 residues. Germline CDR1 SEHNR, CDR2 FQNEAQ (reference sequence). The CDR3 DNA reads TGTGCCAGCAGCTTCTCGTACACCATATATTTT. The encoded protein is CASSFSYTIYF.